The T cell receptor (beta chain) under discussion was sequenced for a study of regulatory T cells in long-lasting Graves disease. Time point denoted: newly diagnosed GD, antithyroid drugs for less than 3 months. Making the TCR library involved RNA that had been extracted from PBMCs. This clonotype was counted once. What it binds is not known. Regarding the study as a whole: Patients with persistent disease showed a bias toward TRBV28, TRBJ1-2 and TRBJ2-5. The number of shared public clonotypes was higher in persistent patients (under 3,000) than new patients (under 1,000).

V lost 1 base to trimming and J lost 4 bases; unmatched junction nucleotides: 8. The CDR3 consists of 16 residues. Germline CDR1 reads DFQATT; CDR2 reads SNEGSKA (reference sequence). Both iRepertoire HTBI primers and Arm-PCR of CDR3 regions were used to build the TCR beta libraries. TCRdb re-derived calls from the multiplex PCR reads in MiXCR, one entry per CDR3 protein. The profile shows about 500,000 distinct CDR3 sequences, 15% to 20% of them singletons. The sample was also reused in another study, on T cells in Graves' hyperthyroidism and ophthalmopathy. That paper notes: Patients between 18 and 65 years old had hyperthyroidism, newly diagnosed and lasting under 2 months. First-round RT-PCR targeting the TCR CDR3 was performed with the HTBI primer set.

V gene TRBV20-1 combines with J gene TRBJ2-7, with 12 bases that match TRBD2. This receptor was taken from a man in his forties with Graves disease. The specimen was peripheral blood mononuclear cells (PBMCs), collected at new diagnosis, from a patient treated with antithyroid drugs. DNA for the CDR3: TGCAGTGCTAGAGGTCTAGCGGGAGGGCCGTGGTACGAGCAGTACTTC. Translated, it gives CSARGLAGGPWYEQYF.